These T cell receptor beta chains were read from a single sample in a study of control samples from healthy donors and cancer patients. Produced via immunoSEQ multiplex PCR; TCRdb's table is partial and in-frame only. The sample holds 120,000 to 150,000 clones, about 91% seen once. The specimen sequenced was blood. The receptors originated from a man aged 25 to 40 in good health. Both conserved end residues are part of each CDR3. Each record gives: J gene, V gene, D gene, clone size, CDR3 protein, CDR3 DNA. D genes are given only for firm matches. For some rows the clone size is stated as once, few or many, or as a class when expanded; others skip it.

>TRBJ2-7|TRBV11-1|TRBD2|.
CASSSPGLGSEQYF
TGTGCCAGCAGCTCTCCGGGACTAGGAAGCGAGCAGTACTTC
>TRBJ1-2|TRBV7-9|TRBD1|once
CASSPGQGTNYGYTF
TGTGCCAGCAGCCCCGGACAGGGGACTAACTATGGCTACACCTTC
>TRBJ1-2|TRBV9|.|.
CASSVDSGNYGYTF
TGTGCCAGCAGCGTAGATTCAGGAAACTATGGCTACACCTTC
>TRBJ1-2|TRBV18|.|.
CASSPLSGNGYTF
TGTGCCAGCTCACCACTCTCCGGGAATGGCTACACCTTC
>TRBJ2-7|TRBV6-6|TRBD1|.
CASSYRQGALDEQYF
TGTGCCAGCAGTTACCGTCAGGGGGCGCTGGACGAGCAGTACTTC
>TRBJ2-3|TRBV6-6|.|.
CASSPEGSYTQYF
TGTGCCAGCAGTCCGGAGGGGAGTTATACGCAGTATTTT
>TRBJ1-2|TRBV7-2|TRBD1|few
CASSLARQGGYTF
TGTGCCAGCAGCTTAGCCAGACAGGGAGGCTACACCTTC
>TRBJ2-3|TRBV11-2|TRBD2|once
CASSLETSGGLTDTQYF
TGTGCCAGCAGCTTAGAGACTAGCGGGGGCCTCACAGATACGCAGTATTTT
>TRBJ1-1|TRBV19|.|once
CASSWGRRDTEAFF
TGTGCCAGTAGTTGGGGGCGCAGGGACACTGAAGCTTTCTTT
>TRBJ1-1|TRBV5-5|.|.
CASSHLNTEAFF
TGTGCCAGCAGCCACCTGAACACTGAAGCTTTCTTT
>TRBJ1-2|TRBV11-2|TRBD1|.
CASSSGTGVRGYTF
TGTGCCAGCAGCTCCGGGACAGGGGTGCGTGGCTACACCTTC
>TRBJ2-7|TRBV18|.|.
CASSPFVASDEQYF
TGTGCCAGCTCACCGTTTGTTGCTAGCGACGAGCAGTACTTC
>TRBJ2-3|TRBV5-1|TRBD2|.
CASSLAGATTDTQYF
TGCGCCAGCAGTCTAGCGGGGGCCACCACAGATACGCAGTATTTT
>TRBJ1-4|TRBV7-9|.|few
CASSFYGFNEKLFF
TGTGCCAGCAGCTTTTACGGATTTAATGAAAAACTGTTTTTT
>TRBJ2-7|TRBV29-1|.|.
CSVVGVAGEQYF
TGCAGCGTTGTTGGGGTTGCGGGGGAGCAGTACTTC
>TRBJ2-7|TRBV27|.|.
CASSSLGRSSYEQYF
TGTGCCAGCAGTTCCCTGGGGAGGAGCTCCTACGAGCAGTACTTC
>TRBJ2-7|TRBV15|TRBD1|.
CATREPGQGQEQYF
TGTGCCACCAGGGAACCGGGACAGGGTCAGGAGCAGTACTTC
>TRBJ2-3|TRBV10-1|TRBD2|.
CASSDSGGAEGDTQYF
TGCGCCAGCAGTGATAGCGGGGGGGCCGAGGGAGATACGCAGTATTTT
>TRBJ2-2|TRBV4-2|.|.
CASSQDTGSGTGELFF
TGTGCCAGCAGCCAAGATACAGGGTCGGGCACCGGGGAGCTGTTTTTT
>TRBJ2-2|TRBV24-1|TRBD1|once
CATSDMDRDSQDTGELFF
TGTGCCACCAGTGATATGGACAGGGATAGTCAGGACACCGGGGAGCTGTTTTTT
>TRBJ1-3|TRBV9|.|.
CASSVYQNSGNTIYF
TGTGCCAGCAGCGTATATCAGAACTCTGGAAACACCATATATTTT
>TRBJ1-6|TRBV3-1/TRBV3-2|.|.
CASSQGRGGNSPLHF
TGTGCCAGCAGCCAGGGAAGGGGGGGCAATTCACCCCTCCACTTT
>TRBJ1-5|TRBV28|TRBD1|few
CASRRTGANQPQHF
TGTGCCAGCAGACGAACAGGGGCCAATCAGCCCCAGCATTTT
>TRBJ1-1|TRBV5-4|.|.
CASSYRNMNTEAFF
TGTGCCAGCAGCTACAGGAACATGAACACTGAAGCTTTCTTT
>TRBJ1-2|TRBV18|.|.
CASSPRTETYGYTF
TGTGCCAGCTCACCACGGACAGAGACCTATGGCTACACCTTC
>TRBJ2-1|TRBV15|.|.
CATSRVSSYNEQFF
TGTGCCACCAGCAGAGTTAGCTCCTACAATGAGCAGTTCTTC
>TRBJ2-6|TRBV9|.|.
CASSKQGSGANVLTF
TGTGCCAGCAGCAAACAGGGATCCGGGGCCAACGTCCTGACTTTC
>TRBJ1-1|TRBV11-2|.|.
CASSFGGRIRNTEAFF
TGTGCCAGCAGCTTCGGGGGCCGCATCCGTAACACTGAAGCTTTCTTT
>TRBJ2-3|TRBV3-1/TRBV3-2|.|.
CASRGEEDTQYF
TGTGCCAGCAGGGGGGAGGAAGATACGCAGTATTTT
>TRBJ1-1|TRBV2|.|.
CASSERDTEAFF
TGTGCCAGCAGTGAAAGGGACACTGAAGCTTTCTTT
>TRBJ2-5|TRBV19|.|.
CASSIRGGEETQYF
TGTGCCAGTAGTATACGGGGTGGCGAAGAGACCCAGTACTTC
>TRBJ1-1|TRBV30|.|.
CAWSVDGMNTEAFF
TGTGCCTGGAGTGTGGACGGGATGAACACTGAAGCTTTCTTT
>TRBJ1-4|TRBV27|.|.
CASSNARGQREKLFF
TGTGCCAGCAGCAATGCCAGGGGCCAAAGGGAAAAACTGTTTTTT
>TRBJ1-1|TRBV28|.|.
CASSPEGGSTEAFF
TGTGCCAGCAGTCCCGAGGGGGGGAGCACTGAAGCTTTCTTT
>TRBJ1-1|TRBV5-1|TRBD1|.
CASSSTGGVNTEAFF
TGCGCCAGCAGCTCCACAGGGGGCGTGAACACTGAAGCTTTCTTT
>TRBJ2-1|TRBV7-9|.|.
CASSLASIKTFF
TGTGCCAGCAGCTTAGCGTCAATAAAGACGTTCTTC
>TRBJ2-7|TRBV19|.|.
CASSTQDRATYEQYF
TGTGCCAGTAGTACCCAAGACAGAGCAACCTACGAGCAGTACTTC
>TRBJ2-5|TRBV5-6|.|.
CASSFWTALAETQYF
TGTGCCAGCAGCTTTTGGACAGCCTTAGCGGAGACCCAGTACTTC
>TRBJ1-1|TRBV7-9|.|.
CASSLQGRDTEAFF
TGTGCCAGCAGCTTACAGGGGAGGGACACTGAAGCTTTCTTT
>TRBJ1-1|TRBV30|.|.
CAWSVLGVASEAFF
TGTGCCTGGAGTGTATTGGGGGTGGCATCTGAAGCTTTCTTT